This TCR beta chain stems from a study of Graves' ophthalmopathy and Graves' hyperthyroidism. Study-level results: Ophthalmopathy progression predictions by the model showed around 72% specificity and about 71% sensitivity.

The authors diagnosed from clinical symptoms, serum thyroxine, TRAb, thyroid ultrasound and orbital computed tomography. RNA transcripts were the template, and TCR beta CDR3 regions were amplified from them. First-round RT-PCR with HTBI primers preceded a second-round multiplex PCR. TCRdb re-analysed the multiplex PCR reads in MiXCR, keeping a single row per CDR3 protein. The sample holds tens of thousands of distinct CDR3 sequences; roughly half are singletons and the top ten take roughly 5%. By frequency in the sample, this clonotype is medium-sized. The antigen is unknown. Germline-derived CDR1 and CDR2 are SGHTA and FQGTGA. The CDR3 spans 15 residues. Trimming took off 5 bases at V and 8 bases at J, with 16 bases between the two ends.

The sample taken for sequencing was peripheral blood. The chain couples TRBV7-3 to TRBJ1-6, with D maybe TRBD1 (5 bases). The receptor's source is an adult woman with Graves' ophthalmopathy. The CDR3 protein is CASSIGTGVYSPLHF. The CDR3 region has the DNA TGTGCCAGCAGCATCGGGACCGGAGTCTATTCACCCCTCCACTTT.